The 10 T cell receptor beta chains in this list originate from one sample, sequenced in a study of cytomegalovirus exposure and HLA in healthy donors. Researchers ran the PCR with 60 Vbeta and 13 Jbeta primers. Generated by immunoSEQ multiplex PCR, the TCRdb table keeps only in-frame clones and is missing some. The sample records under 110,000 clones, 75% to 90% being singletons. Sequencing used PBMCs. These receptors were taken from a young man in good health and CMV-seronegative.

The chain combines TRBV4-1 with TRBJ1-5; no definite D call. CDR1 is MGHRA, CDR2 YSYEKL, per germline. V lost 7 bases to trimming and J lost 5 bases, with 15 bases between them. The CDR3 extends over 14 amino acids. CDR3 nucleotides: TGCGCCAGCACACATACACTTCGGGATCAGCCCCAGCATTTT. Translation: CASTHTLRDQPQHF.

This clone has more than one count but fewer than ten. V gene TRBV27 combines with J gene TRBJ2-2; 12 positions match TRBD2. CDR3 size: 16 residues. V was pared by 4 bases and J by 4 bases, with 4 bases of the junction left unmatched. CDR1 and CDR2 (germline): MNHEY, SMNVEV (reference sequence). The CDR3 loop is CASSYGLAGSTGELFF. DNA of the CDR3: TGTGCCAGCAGTTATGGACTAGCGGGATCCACCGGGGAGCTGTTTTTT.

J is TRBJ2-5 and V is TRBV7-6, with 8 bases identical to TRBD2. The germline V gene has CDR1 SGHVS and CDR2 FNYEAQ. This CDR3 is built from 15 residues. The junction had 4 bases not matched to a gene; V was cut back by 4 bases and J by 0 bases. The chain's CDR3 is CASSSRGGYQETQYF. The CDR3 DNA is TGTGCCAGCAGCTCCCGGGGGGGGTACCAAGAGACCCAGTACTTC.

The V and J genes are TRBV5-1 and TRBJ2-2, with 11 positions matching TRBD1. This CDR3 contains 15 residues. Germline assignment: CDR1 SGHRS and CDR2 YFSETQ. V lost 4 bases to trimming and J lost 7 bases; unmatched junction nucleotides: 6. The CDR3 loop is CASSLDRGQSGELFF. The CDR3 bases are TGCGCCAGCAGCCTGGACAGGGGGCAGAGCGGGGAGCTGTTTTTT.

This clone was recorded only once. The rearrangement links TRBV7-9 to TRBJ1-4, with TRBD1 matching over 8 bases. CDR3 length: 15 residues. The ends lost 4 bases at V and 2 bases at J; junction bases unmatched: 3. Germline assignment: CDR1 SEHNR and CDR2 FQNEAQ (reference sequence). For the CDR3, the DNA is TGTGCCAGCAGCTACGACAGGGGCACTAATGAAAAACTGTTTTTT. The encoded protein is CASSYDRGTNEKLFF.

The chain is built from TRBV13 and TRBJ2-1; 7 bases align to TRBD1. The CDR3 totals 12 residues. J lost 8 bases, V lost 4 bases, and 2 bases had no gene match. The germline CDR1 and CDR2 sequences are PRHDT and FYEKMQ (reference sequence). The CDR3 here is CASSSQGYEQFF. The CDR3 coding sequence is TGTGCCAGCAGCTCACAGGGGTATGAGCAGTTCTTC.

V is TRBV18 and J is TRBJ1-6; 10 positions match TRBD1. Germline V gives CDR1 KGHSH, CDR2 LQKENI. The V segment lost 2 bases and the J segment 5 bases; nucleotides outside the gene matches: 3. The CDR3 has 16 amino acids. CDR3 DNA sequence: TGTGCCAGCTCACCAAGAGGACAGGGGGATAATTCACCCCTCCACTTT. It encodes CASSPRGQGDNSPLHF.

The chain links TRBV30 to TRBJ2-7; D may be TRBD1 (6 bases). CDR1 is GTSNPN and CDR2 is SVGIG in the germline V gene (reference sequence). The CDR3 loop spans 13 amino acids. With 3 bases removed from V and 4 bases from J, the gap between germline ends came to 13 bases. CDR3: CAWSPDRNYEQYF. The CDR3 coding sequence is TGTGCCTGGAGCCCGGACAGAAATTACGAGCAGTACTTC.

The gene calls are TRBV29-1 and TRBJ2-7; tentative D call: TRBD2 (7 bases). V lost 3 bases and J 3 bases, leaving 18 bases between the germline ends. The CDR3 is 15 amino acids. CDR1 and CDR2 (germline): SQVTM, ANQGSEA. In DNA form, the CDR3 reads TGCAGCGTTGAGGGGAGGGGGTCAGGCATCTACGAGCAGTACTTC. Its translation is CSVEGRGSGIYEQYF.

The genes are TRBV27 and TRBJ2-1, with 10 bases fitting TRBD2. This CDR3 spans 15 amino acids. Germline V gene sequence: CDR1 MNHEY, CDR2 SMNVEV (reference sequence). V gave up 5 bases and J gave up 8 bases; unmatched junction bases: 9. The CDR3 sequence: CASSLGASGSYEQFF. For the CDR3, the DNA is TGTGCCAGCAGTCTTGGGGCTAGCGGGAGTTATGAGCAGTTCTTC.